This T cell receptor (beta chain) was recovered during a study of CD8 T cells in ankylosing spondylitis. Quantitative 5'-RACE with molecular barcodes generated TCR beta libraries. TCRdb fed the 5' RACE reads into MiXCR, producing one record per CDR3 protein. The sample holds under 850,000 distinct CDR3 sequences, about 20% seen once. Study-level points and caveats: There was a TCR beta motif, made of several highly homologous variants, that appeared characteristic of ankylosing spondylitis blood. Significantly higher representation of disease-linked clones was reported for matched ankylosing spondylitis synovial fluid. In peripheral blood, disease-linked CD8+ clones occurred at relatively low frequencies.

This CDR3 comprises 20 residues. For this clonotype: Its antigen remains unknown.

This receptor was taken from a male donor with ankylosing spondylitis. V is TRBV21-1 and J is TRBJ2-7; no check of the table's D call, TRBD1, against the DNA was made. TRBV21-1 is a known pseudogene. The sample consisted of blood, either unsorted or a sorted T cell fraction (not recorded which). The CDR3 spells CASGNLHVPGQGLSPYEQYF. CDR3 coding DNA: TGTGCCAGCGGAAACCTACACGTCCCGGGACAGGGTCTTTCTCCTTACGAGCAGTACTTC.